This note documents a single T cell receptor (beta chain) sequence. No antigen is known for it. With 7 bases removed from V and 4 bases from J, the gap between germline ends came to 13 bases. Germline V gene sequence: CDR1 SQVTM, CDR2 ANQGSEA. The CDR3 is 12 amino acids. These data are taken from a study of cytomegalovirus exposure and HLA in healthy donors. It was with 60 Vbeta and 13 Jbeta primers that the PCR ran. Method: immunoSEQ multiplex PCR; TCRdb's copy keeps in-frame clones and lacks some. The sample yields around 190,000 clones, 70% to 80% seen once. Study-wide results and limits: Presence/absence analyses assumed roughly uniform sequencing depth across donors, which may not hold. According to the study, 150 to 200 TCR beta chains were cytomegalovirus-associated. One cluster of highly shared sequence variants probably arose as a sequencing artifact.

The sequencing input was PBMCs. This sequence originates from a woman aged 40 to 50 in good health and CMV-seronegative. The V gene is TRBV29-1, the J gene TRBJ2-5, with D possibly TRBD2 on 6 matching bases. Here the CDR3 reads CSGEFGGETQYF. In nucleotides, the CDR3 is TGCAGCGGGGAGTTCGGGGGAGAGACCCAGTACTTC.